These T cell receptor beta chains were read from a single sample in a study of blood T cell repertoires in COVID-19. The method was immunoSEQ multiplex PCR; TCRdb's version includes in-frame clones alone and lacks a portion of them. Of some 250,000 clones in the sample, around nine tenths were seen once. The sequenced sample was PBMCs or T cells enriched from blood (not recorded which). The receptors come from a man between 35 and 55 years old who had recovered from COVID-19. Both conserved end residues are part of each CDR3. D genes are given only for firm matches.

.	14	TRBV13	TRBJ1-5	TGTGCCAGCAGCTTAGGGGGGAGGGGTCAGCCCCAGCATTTT	CASSLGGRGQPQHF
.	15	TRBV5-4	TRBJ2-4	TGTGCCAGCAGCTTGGGTTCCGGGGGCAAAAACATTCAGTACTTC	CASSLGSGGKNIQYF
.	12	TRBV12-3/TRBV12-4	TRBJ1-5	TGTGCCAGCAGTCCCCACAATCAGCCCCAGCATTTT	CASSPHNQPQHF
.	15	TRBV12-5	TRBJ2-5	TGTGCTAGTGGTTCCCCGACAGCTTCCAAGGAGACCCAGTACTTC	CASGSPTASKETQYF
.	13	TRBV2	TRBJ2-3	TGTGCCAGCATGCGGGGATCCACAGATACGCAGTATTTT	CASMRGSTDTQYF
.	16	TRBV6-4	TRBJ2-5	TGTGCCAGCATTGAACGGGGTAGTGGGACACAAGAGACCCAGTACTTC	CASIERGSGTQETQYF
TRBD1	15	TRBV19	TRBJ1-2	TGTGCCAGTAAGAAGGGACAGGGAACTAACTATGGCTACACCTTC	CASKKGQGTNYGYTF
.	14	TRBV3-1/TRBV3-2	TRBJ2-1	TGTGCCAGCAGCCCACGGGGGGCGGGCAATGAGCAGTTCTTC	CASSPRGAGNEQFF
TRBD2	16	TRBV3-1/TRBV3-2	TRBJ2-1	TGTGCCAGCAGCCAAGATTTTAGCGGGCTCTACAATGAGCAGTTCTTC	CASSQDFSGLYNEQFF
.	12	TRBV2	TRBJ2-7	TGTGCCAGCAGTGAAGCTTCGGTCGAGCAGTACTTC	CASSEASVEQYF